One and the same sample provided the 11 T cell receptor beta chains below, sequenced in a study of PD-1 blockade in classical Hodgkin lymphoma. Relapses following autologous stem cell transplantation were seen in all patients, with brentuximab vedotin exposure varying. Clones were sequenced by immunoSEQ multiplex PCR, and TCRdb holds only the in-frame ones, with some missing. The table records more than 25,000 clones, roughly three quarters of them present only once. Here the sequenced sample was peripheral blood mononuclear cells (PBMCs), taken before the second cycle of nivolumab. The source of these receptors is a human donor with classical Hodgkin lymphoma.

The chain is built from TRBV7-3 and TRBJ2-1, with 13 bases identical to TRBD2. This CDR3 region has 16 residues. CDR1 and CDR2 (germline): SGHTA, FQGTGA. The ends lost 4 bases at V and 9 bases at J; junction bases unmatched: 9. CDR3 DNA: TGTGCCAGCAGCTCCGGACTAGCGGGAGCGTTGGGTGAGCAGTTCTTC. Protein product: CASSSGLAGALGEQFF.

This chain connects TRBV6-5 to TRBJ1-1; 7 positions agree with TRBD1. The germline gives CDR1 MNHEY, CDR2 SVGAGI. The CDR3 length is 14 residues. V trimming: 5 bases; J trimming: 6 bases; junction bases outside the gene matches: 9. The CDR3 reads CASSTLTGTAEAFF. The CDR3 DNA is TGTGCCAGCAGTACCCTGACAGGGACCGCTGAAGCTTTCTTT.

V gene TRBV9 combines with J gene TRBJ2-6; perhaps D is TRBD1 or TRBD2 (6 bases each). Deletions cut 7 bases from V and 0 bases from J, with 17 bases between. This CDR3 is built from 17 residues. Germline V gene data show CDR1 as SGDLS and CDR2 as YYNGEE. CDR3 DNA: TGTGCCAGCGCCATGGGGGGCTCTGCCTCTGGGGCCAACGTCCTGACTTTC. Its protein is CASAMGGSASGANVLTF.

This chain connects TRBV7-9 to TRBJ2-7; tentatively, D is TRBD2 (6 bases). This CDR3 is built from 14 residues. Germline assignment: CDR1 SEHNR and CDR2 FQNEAQ (reference sequence). V lost 1 base to trimming and J lost 6 bases, with 13 bases between them. Here the CDR3 reads CASSLGAGSAEQYF. Here the CDR3 DNA reads TGTGCCAGCAGCTTAGGCGCGGGGAGCGCCGAGCAGTACTTC. The whole variable domain, filled in from reference TRBV7-9 and TRBJ2-7, reads DTGVSQNPRHKITKRGQNVTFRCDPISEHNRLYWYRQTLGQGPEFLTYFQNEAQLEKSRLLSDRFSAERPKGSFSTLEIQRTEQGDSAMYLCASSLGAGSAEQYFGPGTRLTVT.

V is TRBV19 and J is TRBJ2-7; a possible D gene is TRBD1 (6 bases). This CDR3 has 14 amino acids. Germline V gene data show CDR1 as LNHDA and CDR2 as SQIVND (reference sequence). The V and J ends lost 2 bases and 1 base respectively, with 9 bases between them. CDR3: CASSITTGSYEQYF. The CDR3 DNA is TGTGCCAGTAGTATAACCACAGGGTCCTACGAGCAGTACTTC.

This clone has at least ten counts. J is TRBJ1-5 and V is TRBV19; D is unclear. The CDR3 runs 13 residues. Germline values: CDR1 LNHDA, CDR2 SQIVND (reference sequence). Trimming left V 5 bases short and J 5 bases short, with 10 bases between. CDR3 amino acids: CASSGSGYQPQHF. As DNA, the CDR3 is TGTGCCAGTAGTGGGTCAGGCTATCAGCCCCAGCATTTT.

This chain uses TRBV28 with TRBJ1-5; D remains ambiguous. Germline assignment: CDR1 MDHEN and CDR2 SYDVKM. With 5 bases removed from V and 4 bases from J, the gap between germline ends came to 6 bases. This CDR3 has 12 amino acids. CDR3 in DNA: TGTGCCAGCAGTACAAATAATCAGCCCCAGCATTTT. Its translation: CASSTNNQPQHF. The variable domain in full, completed from reference TRBV28 and TRBJ1-5, reads DVKVTQSSRYLVKRTGEKVFLECVQDMDHENMFWYRQDPGLGLRLIYFSYDVKMKEKGDIPEGYSVSREKKERFSLILESASTNQTSMYLCASSTNNQPQHFGDGTRLSIL.

The V and J genes are TRBV6-5 and TRBJ2-7; 9 bases are a match to TRBD2. The germline V gene has CDR1 MNHEY and CDR2 SVGAGI. Trimming cost V 5 bases and J 7 bases; bases outside gene matches: 3. CDR3 size: 12 residues. The CDR3 protein is CASSLAGTEQYF. CDR3 in DNA: TGTGCCAGCAGTCTAGCGGGAACGGAGCAGTACTTC.

CDR3 coding DNA: TGTGCCACCAGCAGTAGGGGCCGGTATGGCTACACCTTC. Amino acid sequence: CATSSRGRYGYTF. The rearrangement links TRBV15 to TRBJ1-2; maybe TRBD1 (5 bases). The CDR3 spans 13 residues. V was cut by 3 bases and J by 5 bases, with 10 bases left in between. Looked up from germline, CDR1 is LNHNV and CDR2 is YYDKDF (reference sequence).

The rearrangement joins TRBV19 to TRBJ1-3; 7 positions agree with TRBD1. V shed 3 bases and J 0 bases; nucleotides not matched to a gene: 5. The CDR3 runs 16 residues. CDR1 LNHDA and CDR2 SQIVND come from the germline V gene (reference sequence). DNA for the CDR3: TGTGCCAGTAGTATCCCACAGGGGTCCTCTGGAAACACCATATATTTT. It is translated as CASSIPQGSSGNTIYF. The full variable domain, rest sourced from reference TRBV19 and TRBJ1-3, is DGGITQSPKYLFRKEGQNVTLSCEQNLNHDAMYWYRQDPGQGLRLIYYSQIVNDFQKGDIAEGYSVSREKKESFPLTVTSAQKNPTAFYLCASSIPQGSSGNTIYFGEGSWLTVV.

This clone appeared once. This chain links TRBV14 with TRBJ1-5; D is possibly TRBD1 (6 bases). Trimming shortened V by 0 bases and J by 7 bases, and 10 bases separated the two germline ends. Germline V gives CDR1 SGHDN, CDR2 FVKESK. The CDR3 totals 14 residues. This chain's CDR3 is CASSQDRGGQPQHF. The CDR3 bases are TGTGCCAGCAGCCAAGATAGAGGGGGACAGCCCCAGCATTTT.